There are a few counts of the clone carrying this T cell receptor (beta chain). The data were obtained in a study of blood T cells in healthy people across ages. The germline CDR1 and CDR2 sequences are MNHEY and SVGEGT. Unmatched junction bases numbered 9, after V lost 2 bases and J lost 9 bases. The CDR3 totals 17 residues. Russia was home to the donors, healthy Caucasian individuals aged roughly 6 to 100. The authors ran a second PCR of roughly 6 to 11 cycles using a sample-barcoded 5' primer and a J-beta primer mix. TCRdb recomputed calls from the 5' RACE reads with MiXCR, one row per CDR3 protein. Among around 1,600,000 distinct CDR3 sequences listed, roughly 43% were seen once.

The sequenced sample was blood. This chain connects TRBV6-2 or TRBV6-3 to TRBJ2-1, with 14 positions matching TRBD2. The sequence came from a woman aged 18-29 years in good health. The CDR3 protein is CASSYPTSGGAVREQFF. DNA for the CDR3: TGTGCCAGCAGTTACCCGACTAGCGGGGGGGCGGTTCGTGAGCAGTTCTTC.